What follows are 27 T cell receptor beta chains derived from one specimen sequenced in a study of blood T cells in healthy people across ages. A second about 7 to 12 cycle PCR used barcoded and J-beta primers. TCRdb re-analysed the 5' RACE reads in MiXCR, keeping a single row per CDR3 protein. The sample contains around 870,000 distinct CDR3 sequences, 29% of which appear only once. The sequenced material came from blood. Every receptor here comes from a woman older than 75 in good health.

This clonotype was seen at least ten times. The J gene is TRBJ2-7, the V gene TRBV20-1; 10 bases map to TRBD2. Germline values: CDR1 DFQATT, CDR2 SNEGSKA (reference sequence). The CDR3 extends over 12 amino acids. V lost 7 bases to trimming and J lost 6 bases; unmatched junction nucleotides: 6. CDR3 nucleotides: TGCAGTGGGGGGACTAGCGCTCGCGAGCAGTACTTC. Translating gives CSGGTSAREQYF.

The table lists this clonotype with a count of one. The V gene is TRBV29-1, the J gene TRBJ2-3, with a weak D call TRBD2 (6 bases). The V and J ends lost 6 bases and 6 bases respectively, with 16 bases between them. Germline V gene lookup returns CDR1 SQVTM and CDR2 ANQGSEA. The CDR3 consists of 13 residues. The CDR3 nucleotides are TGCAGCGTCTCAGCGGGCAGATCTGATACGCAGTATTTT. It codes for CSVSAGRSDTQYF.

The gene calls are TRBV6-2 or TRBV6-3 and TRBJ2-5; TRBD1 aligns across 8 bases. The CDR3 is 15 amino acids. Germline-derived CDR1 and CDR2 are MNHEY and SVGEGT. J lost 6 bases, V lost 0 bases, and 6 bases had no gene match. CDR3 in DNA: TGTGCCAGCAGTTACTCGCGGACAGGGTGGAAGACCCAGTACTTC. Encoded protein: CASSYSRTGWKTQYF.

This clonotype appeared many times. The chain is built from TRBV20-1 and TRBJ1-5, with D maybe TRBD1 (5 bases). The CDR3 extends over 15 amino acids. CDR1 and CDR2 (germline): DFQATT, SNEGSKA (reference sequence). V shed 5 bases and J shed 2 bases, with 16 bases lying between them. CDR3 loop: CSALPRTGRNQPQHF. The CDR3 region has the DNA TGCAGTGCTCTCCCTCGTACGGGGCGCAATCAGCCCCAGCATTTT.

This clonotype was recorded at least ten times. The chain carries TRBV6-5 and TRBJ2-1; 9 bases align to TRBD2. Looked up from germline, CDR1 is MNHEY and CDR2 is SVGAGI. The CDR3 sequence is 15 residues long. V lost 0 bases to trimming and J lost 10 bases; unmatched junction nucleotides: 7. The CDR3 DNA is TGTGCCAGCAGTTACTCTGCGGGGGGGTCAAAAGAGCAGTTCTTC. Protein sequence: CASSYSAGGSKEQFF.

Concerning this clonotype itself: The junction does not match germline at one end; this may be a read error. This sequence joins TRBV6-1 and TRBJ2-5; D is perhaps TRBD1 (8 bases). Germline V gene lookup returns CDR1 MNHNS and CDR2 SASEGT. This CDR3 is built from 17 residues. The CDR3 loop is CASNEQGGGLLGNEQYF. The CDR3 region has the DNA TGTGCCAGCAATGAACAGGGGGGGGGCCTCCTGGGGAATGAGCAGTACTTC.

Remarks on this clonotype: A junction end diverges from the germline sequence, so it may reflect a read error. The chain employs TRBV7-9 and TRBJ1-1; 7 nucleotides line up with TRBD1. The length of the CDR3 is 14 residues. Germline V gene sequence: CDR1 SEHNR, CDR2 FQNEAQ (reference sequence). DNA for the CDR3: TGTACCAGCAGCCAAGGGGGCGGGAGCCCTGAAGCTTTCTTT. Translation gives CTSSQGGGSPEAFF. The variable domain in full, with the rest retrieved from reference TRBV7-9 and TRBJ1-1, is DTGVSQNPRHKITKRGQNVTFRCDPISEHNRLYWYRQTLGQGPEFLTYFQNEAQLEKSRLLSDRFSAERPKGSFSTLEIQRTEQGDSAMYLCTSSQGGGSPEAFFGQGTRLTVV.

At least ten counts were recorded for this clonotype. The V and J genes are TRBV4-3 and TRBJ2-4; either TRBD1 or TRBD2 may fit D (5 bases each). CDR3 length: 16 residues. V dropped 0 bases and J dropped 0 bases, with 9 bases sitting between them. Germline CDR1 LGHNA, CDR2 YSLEER. The DNA of the CDR3 is TGCGCCAGCAGCCAAGATTGGGGGATAGCCAAAAACATTCAGTACTTC. This translates into CASSQDWGIAKNIQYF.

The V and J genes are TRBV20-1 and TRBJ1-1; D is possibly TRBD1 (6 bases). Per the germline V gene, CDR1 is DFQATT and CDR2 is SNEGSKA (reference sequence). V lost 0 bases and J lost 8, with 22 bases in between. CDR3 length: 16 residues. DNA of the CDR3: TGCAGTGCTAGAGATCCCGAGCGGGGGCTAGTCTCGGAAGCTTTCTTT. This translates into CSARDPERGLVSEAFF.

About this clonotype: The junction shows a germline mismatch at one end, possibly a read error. The chain is built from TRBV6-6 and TRBJ2-3; possibly TRBD1 for D (5 bases). The germline CDR1 and CDR2 sequences are MNHNY and SVGAGI (reference sequence). The CDR3 loop spans 12 amino acids. The CDR3 region has the DNA TGTGCCAGCAGTTACTCGACAGATGCGCAGTATTTT. Protein product: CASSYSTDAQYF.

This clonotype was recorded many times. The V gene is TRBV30, the J gene TRBJ1-2; the match to TRBD1 covers 7 bases. The germline V gene has CDR1 GTSNPN and CDR2 SVGIG (reference sequence). After removal of 2 bases from V and 4 bases from J, the junction contained 10 bases not matched to a gene. This CDR3 has 15 residues. The CDR3 sequence is CAWSNSWTGSYGYTF. In nucleotides, the CDR3 is TGTGCCTGGAGTAATAGTTGGACAGGTAGCTATGGCTACACCTTC.

The rearrangement links TRBV20-1 to TRBJ2-5; TRBD2 aligns across 13 bases. Trimming removed 5 bases from V and 2 bases from J; junction bases left unmatched: 5. Germline V gene lookup returns CDR1 DFQATT and CDR2 SNEGSKA (reference sequence). The CDR3 length is 15 residues. The CDR3 protein is CSAPPGLAGQETQYF. In DNA, the CDR3 is TGCAGTGCTCCACCGGGACTAGCGGGACAAGAGACCCAGTACTTC.

This clonotype has a count of ten or more. V usage is TRBV7-8 and J usage is TRBJ2-1, with D perhaps given as TRBD1 or TRBD2 (5 bases each). CDR3 length: 15 residues. The V gene lost 2 bases and the J gene lost 6 bases, with 14 bases spanning the gap. CDR1 SGHVS and CDR2 FQNEAQ come from the germline V gene. Here the CDR3 reads CASSLTGTVFNEQFF. DNA for the CDR3: TGTGCCAGCAGCTTAACCGGGACGGTCTTCAATGAGCAGTTCTTC.

The V call is TRBV30, the J call TRBJ1-5; D perhaps matches TRBD1 (6 bases). Trimming took 1 base from V and 3 from J, leaving 10 bases between them. Per germline, CDR1 GTSNPN and CDR2 SVGIG (reference sequence). The CDR3 is 14 amino acids. The CDR3 DNA reads as TGTGCCTGGAGTGGTGGACAGCTCAATCAGCCCCAGCATTTT. Protein sequence: CAWSGGQLNQPQHF.

This clonotype came up many times. DNA of the CDR3: TGTGCCAGCAGTAAAGGCGGGGACCGCGCCTACAATGAGCAGTTCTTC. This sequence encodes CASSKGGDRAYNEQFF. The chain recombines TRBV27 with TRBJ2-1; a weak D match, TRBD2 (6 bases). CDR1 is MNHEY, CDR2 SMNVEV, per germline (reference sequence). This CDR3 contains 16 residues. The V and J ends lost 5 bases and 2 bases respectively, with 16 bases between them.

This sequence joins TRBV28 and TRBJ1-5; TRBD1 matches 9 bases. With 4 bases clipped from V and 5 bases from J, the junction kept 12 bases outside the gene matches. The CDR3 extends over 17 amino acids. CDR1 is MDHEN, CDR2 SYDVKM, per germline. The CDR3 nucleotides read TGTGCCAGCAGTTCGGACTTTCGGACAGGGGAACATCAGCCCCAGCATTTT. Residues: CASSSDFRTGEHQPQHF. Full variable domain (missing parts from reference TRBV28 and TRBJ1-5): DVKVTQSSRYLVKRTGEKVFLECVQDMDHENMFWYRQDPGLGLRLIYFSYDVKMKEKGDIPEGYSVSREKKERFSLILESASTNQTSMYLCASSSDFRTGEHQPQHFGDGTRLSIL.

In its sample, this clonotype was seen many times. This chain joins TRBV18 and TRBJ1-1; 9 nucleotides align to TRBD1. The CDR3 consists of 13 residues. In germline, CDR1 is KGHSH, CDR2 LQKENI. With V trimmed by 8 bases and J by 3 bases, 4 bases remained unmatched. CDR3 DNA sequence: TGTGCCAGCGCTCGACAGGGGGACACTGAAGCTTTCTTT. Its translation is CASARQGDTEAFF.

This clonotype appeared many times. The rearrangement joins TRBV27 to TRBJ1-2; 8 bases match TRBD1. Germline loops: CDR1 MNHEY, CDR2 SMNVEV (reference sequence). Trimming took 6 bases from V and 7 from J; bases not matched to a gene: 10. The CDR3 covers 14 residues. The CDR3 loop is CASSLGQGGGGYTF. The CDR3 bases are TGTGCCAGCAGCCTCGGACAGGGCGGGGGTGGCTACACCTTC.

Concerning this clonotype: Mismatch with germline at one junction end may stem from a read error. The chain combines TRBV3-1 with TRBJ2-5, with 9 bases matching TRBD2. Per the germline V gene, CDR1 is LGHDT and CDR2 is YNNKEL (reference sequence). The CDR3 runs to 16 residues. The CDR3 spells CASSQGLAGPRETQYF. The DNA for the CDR3 is TGTGCAAGCAGCCAAGGGCTAGCGGGGCCGCGAGAGACCCAGTACTTC.

The chain joins TRBV9 to TRBJ1-2; a weak D match, TRBD1 (6 bases). CDR1 and CDR2 (germline): SGDLS, YYNGEE. The CDR3 has 13 residues. V was shortened by 2 bases and J by 7 bases, with 12 bases between the two germline ends. CDR3 protein: CASSVAQGCGYTF. Here the CDR3 DNA reads TGTGCCAGCAGCGTGGCCCAGGGGTGTGGCTACACCTTC.

This clonotype was seen a few times. A much larger clone lies one base from this, so it may be a read error. This CDR3 reads CASSGTGHYNGQFF. The CDR3, as DNA: TGTGCCAGCTCCGGGACAGGGCACTACAATGGGCAGTTCTTC. The chain employs TRBV12-3 or TRBV12-4 and TRBJ2-1, with 9 bases matching TRBD1. This CDR3 contains 14 residues.

The sample holds many counts of this clonotype. This chain links TRBV29-1 with TRBJ2-3, with TRBD2 as a possible D gene (5 bases). This CDR3 contains 14 residues. Germline-derived CDR1 and CDR2 are SQVTM and ANQGSEA. Trimming stripped 1 base from V and 0 bases from J, with 8 bases between. The CDR3 nucleotides are TGCAGCGTTGAAGCGGGGTCTAGCACAGATACGCAGTATTTT. Amino acid sequence: CSVEAGSSTDTQYF.

V usage is TRBV5-1 and J usage is TRBJ2-5; D is perhaps TRBD1 (6 bases). This CDR3 is built from 16 residues. V lost 0 bases and J 4 bases, leaving 16 bases between the germline ends. The germline V gene has CDR1 SGHRS and CDR2 YFSETQ. CDR3 bases: TGCGCCAGCAGCTTGGAGCGGCACCGAGGGGGAGAGACCCAGTACTTC. Protein product: CASSLERHRGGETQYF.

This clonotype was observed a few times. V and J are TRBV7-8 and TRBJ1-2; D is uncertain. V was clipped by 1 base and J by 4 bases, with 16 bases between them. This CDR3 region has 16 residues. The V gene's germline CDR1 is SGHVS and CDR2 FQNEAQ. The CDR3 reads CASSLEAGMMGYGYTF. The CDR3 coding sequence is TGTGCCAGCAGCTTAGAGGCGGGGATGATGGGCTATGGCTACACCTTC. Full variable domain (outside the CDR3, taken from reference TRBV7-8 and TRBJ1-2): GAGVSQSPRYKVAKRGQDVALRCDPISGHVSLFWYQQALGQGPEFLTYFQNEAQLDKSGLPSDRFFAERPEGSVSTLKIQRTQQEDSAVYLCASSLEAGMMGYGYTFGSGTRLTVV.

This clonotype was detected many times. The chain recombines TRBV29-1 with TRBJ1-2; TRBD1 agrees at 8 bases. Germline V gene lookup returns CDR1 SQVTM and CDR2 ANQGSEA. With 4 bases clipped from V and 0 bases from J, the junction kept 10 bases outside the gene matches. This CDR3 comprises 16 residues. The CDR3 protein is CSVVPKDRASNYGYTF. CDR3 nucleotide sequence: TGCAGCGTTGTACCGAAGGACAGGGCTTCTAACTATGGCTACACCTTC.

The sample holds many counts of this clonotype. Germline and junction disagree at one end, which may indicate a read error. The chain uses TRBV20-1 and TRBJ2-5; D is perhaps TRBD2 (5 bases). From germline, CDR1 is DFQATT and CDR2 SNEGSKA (reference sequence). This CDR3 is built from 13 residues. CDR3 loop: CSARGPSQETQYF. CDR3 nucleotide sequence: TGCAGTGCCAGAGGGCCCTCCCAAGAGACCCAGTACTTC.

Comment on this clonotype: This may arise from a read error, as a much more abundant clone is one base away. The rearrangement uses TRBV7-9 and TRBJ2-1; the D gene is possibly TRBD2 (5 bases). Trimming stripped 1 base from V and 10 bases from J, with 17 bases between. There are 15 residues in the CDR3. Germline values: CDR1 SEHNR, CDR2 FQNEAQ (reference sequence). CDR3 in DNA: TGTGCCAGCAGCTTAGGAGGGATCCCCGGTGGAGAGCAGTTCTTC. Its translation is CASSLGGIPGGEQFF.